The 30 T cell receptor beta chains reported below all come from one sample, sequenced in a study of T cells expressing NK-cell markers. TCRdb processed the 5' RACE reads again and assigns one entry to each CDR3 protein, with no DNA. This sample carries about 150,000 distinct CDR3 sequences, with more than 35% going to the ten biggest clones. Sequencing used blood T cells: a sorted CD56 or NKG2C T cell subset, CD4+ or CD8+ T cells, or bulk PBMC T cells (not recorded which). These receptors originate from a woman between 45 and 60 years old in good health.

The chain recombines TRBV6-6 with TRBJ2-5. This CDR3 has 13 residues. CDR1 is MNHNY and CDR2 is SVGAGI in the germline V gene (reference sequence). The CDR3 loop reads CASSPSGGQTQYF.

The chain recombines TRBV12-3 or TRBV12-4 with TRBJ2-5. The CDR3 runs to 14 residues. CDR3 amino acids: CASSLDKGQETQYF.

The chain recombines TRBV20-1 with TRBJ2-5; TCRdb proposes TRBD1, but this gene call is untestable without DNA. The CDR3 covers 15 residues. CDR1 DFQATT and CDR2 SNEGSKA come from the germline V gene (reference sequence). CDR3 protein: CSARTGQDVWGTQYF.

CDR3 sequence: CASSSLTGANVLTF. The V call is TRBV7-9, the J call TRBJ2-6. In germline, CDR1 is SEHNR, CDR2 FQNEAQ (reference sequence). This CDR3 is built from 14 residues.

CDR3 sequence reads: CASRCSDLHSTDTQYF. The V gene is TRBV3-1, the J gene TRBJ2-3; the TRBD2 assignment by TCRdb is unverifiable without DNA. The CDR3 consists of 16 residues. CDR1 LGHDT and CDR2 YNNKEL come from the germline V gene (reference sequence).

This chain connects TRBV6-2 or TRBV6-3 to TRBJ2-7; TCRdb outputs TRBD1, but without DNA this stays unchecked. Germline V CDR1 and CDR2: MNHEY, SVGEGT. The length of the CDR3 is 14 residues. CDR3: CASRHRDPPYEQYF.

The V gene is TRBV7-8, the J gene TRBJ2-7; TCRdb returns TRBD2, unconfirmable since there is no DNA. Germline V gene sequence: CDR1 SGHVS, CDR2 FQNEAQ. The length of the CDR3 is 15 residues. CDR3 region: CASSLVEGRNYEQYF.

This chain joins TRBV28 and TRBJ2-2. The CDR3 spans 11 residues. CDR1 and CDR2 from the germline V gene are MDHEN and SYDVKM. This CDR3 is CASSRKGELFF.

The rearrangement uses TRBV5-8 and TRBJ1-5. Germline V gene data show CDR1 as SGHTS and CDR2 as YDEGEE. CDR3 length: 16 residues. This chain's CDR3 is CASSPRRAVYNQPQHF.

The chain joins TRBV28 to TRBJ2-3; no DNA is available, so the TRBD1 call from TCRdb remains unchecked. The CDR3 is 15 residues long. Germline CDR1 is MDHEN and CDR2 is SYDVKM. CDR3 residues: CASSLRRRSADTQYF.

The chain links TRBV6-5 to TRBJ1-1; TCRdb selects TRBD1, and the lack of DNA leaves this call unchecked. The CDR3 covers 12 residues. Germline lookup yields CDR1 MNHEY and CDR2 SVGAGI. CDR3 region: CASRYSKGEAFF.

V is TRBV2 and J is TRBJ2-7; with no DNA, the TCRdb D assignment of TRBD2 cannot be verified. Germline V gives CDR1 SNHLY, CDR2 FYNNEI. This CDR3 is built from 15 residues. CDR3 amino acids: CASSEGGTDSYEQYF.

The gene calls are TRBV10-2 and TRBJ2-1. The CDR3 extends over 15 amino acids. Germline V CDR1 and CDR2: WSHSY, SAAADI. The CDR3: CASSESDPYYNEQFF.

The V and J genes are TRBV6-6 and TRBJ2-7. Germline V gene data show CDR1 as MNHNY and CDR2 as SVGAGI (reference sequence). The length of the CDR3 is 15 residues. CDR3 in amino acids: CASSPSWGSEYEQYF.

The V gene is TRBV7-9, the J gene TRBJ1-5; the TCRdb call, TRBD1, lacks DNA for checking. CDR3 length: 14 residues. Germline CDR1 reads SEHNR; CDR2 reads FQNEAQ (reference sequence). The CDR3: CASSLGQGADPQHF.

J is TRBJ1-1 and V is TRBV14; the D call of TRBD1 rests on TCRdb alone, since no DNA is present to check it. The CDR3 is 14 amino acids. CDR1 is SGHDN, CDR2 FVKESK, per germline. The CDR3 loop reads CASSQRTGNTEAFF.

The chain joins TRBV12-3 or TRBV12-4 to TRBJ1-2. The CDR3 is 13 amino acids. The CDR3 sequence: CASARLGNYGYTF.

This CDR3 reads CASSFLTGEAFF. The rearrangement uses TRBV27 and TRBJ1-1. This CDR3 spans 12 amino acids. CDR1 and CDR2 from the germline V gene are MNHEY and SMNVEV (reference sequence).

CDR3 residues: CASSPGGWEETQYF. The J gene is TRBJ2-5, the V gene TRBV12-3 or TRBV12-4; TCRdb proposes TRBD1, but this gene call is untestable without DNA. This CDR3 has 14 residues.

V gene TRBV7-8 combines with J gene TRBJ2-5; TCRdb's D gene call, TRBD2, goes unchecked for lack of DNA. There are 16 residues in the CDR3. Looked up from germline, CDR1 is SGHVS and CDR2 is FQNEAQ. The CDR3: CASSGAQTENQETQYF.

V is TRBV27 and J is TRBJ2-1; TCRdb's D call of TRBD2 is untestable without DNA. CDR1 is MNHEY and CDR2 is SMNVEV in the germline V gene (reference sequence). This CDR3 is built from 15 residues. The CDR3 protein is CASSVRVGLRSEQFF.

This chain connects TRBV5-1 to TRBJ2-3. CDR3 length: 15 amino acids. Germline V gene lookup returns CDR1 SGHRS and CDR2 YFSETQ. CDR3: CASSLAGGPTDTQYF. The full variable domain, its missing parts supplied by reference TRBV5-1 and TRBJ2-3, is KAGVTQTPRYLIKTRGQQVTLSCSPISGHRSVSWYQQTPGQGLQFLFEYFSETQRNKGNFPGRFSGRQFSNSRSEMNVSTLELGDSALYLCASSLAGGPTDTQYFGPGTRLTVL.

This chain uses TRBV5-1 with TRBJ2-1; TCRdb's assignment of TRBD2 cannot be checked, as there is no DNA. This CDR3 region has 18 residues. Germline assignment: CDR1 SGHRS and CDR2 YFSETQ. CDR3 in amino acids: CASSLGLAGNYLYNEQFF. Full variable domain (missing parts from reference TRBV5-1 and TRBJ2-1): KAGVTQTPRYLIKTRGQQVTLSCSPISGHRSVSWYQQTPGQGLQFLFEYFSETQRNKGNFPGRFSGRQFSNSRSEMNVSTLELGDSALYLCASSLGLAGNYLYNEQFFGPGTRLTVL.

This chain joins TRBV27 and TRBJ2-7. The CDR3 spans 12 residues. Germline CDR1 MNHEY, CDR2 SMNVEV (reference sequence). The CDR3: CASAKSSYEQYF.

The genes are TRBV3-1 and TRBJ2-1; TCRdb's D call, TRBD2, is unchecked because there is no DNA. Germline V gene lookup returns CDR1 LGHDT and CDR2 YNNKEL (reference sequence). CDR3 length equals 15 residues. The CDR3 reads CASSQDPGLNNEQFF.

CDR3 loop: CASSLVGSQETQYF. The chain uses TRBV11-2 and TRBJ2-5. Germline values: CDR1 SGHAT, CDR2 FQNNGV. The CDR3 contains 14 residues.

This chain links TRBV5-1 with TRBJ2-7; the D gene TCRdb calls, TRBD1, cannot be checked with no DNA. CDR3 length: 15 residues. The germline V gene has CDR1 SGHRS and CDR2 YFSETQ. The CDR3 loop is CASSSGQGAPYEQYF.

The V and J genes are TRBV29-1 and TRBJ2-1; the TCRdb D gene call, TRBD1, has no DNA to confirm it. The CDR3 runs 12 residues. CDR1 is SQVTM and CDR2 is ANQGSEA in the germline V gene. The CDR3: CSVLTGLREQFF.

The chain has TRBV6-5 and TRBJ1-4. The CDR3 loop spans 14 amino acids. Germline V gives CDR1 MNHEY, CDR2 SVGAGI. The CDR3 reads CASRKEATNEKLFF.

CDR3 protein: CASNSPQGSTDTQYF. The chain has TRBV12-3 or TRBV12-4 and TRBJ2-3. The CDR3 runs 15 residues.